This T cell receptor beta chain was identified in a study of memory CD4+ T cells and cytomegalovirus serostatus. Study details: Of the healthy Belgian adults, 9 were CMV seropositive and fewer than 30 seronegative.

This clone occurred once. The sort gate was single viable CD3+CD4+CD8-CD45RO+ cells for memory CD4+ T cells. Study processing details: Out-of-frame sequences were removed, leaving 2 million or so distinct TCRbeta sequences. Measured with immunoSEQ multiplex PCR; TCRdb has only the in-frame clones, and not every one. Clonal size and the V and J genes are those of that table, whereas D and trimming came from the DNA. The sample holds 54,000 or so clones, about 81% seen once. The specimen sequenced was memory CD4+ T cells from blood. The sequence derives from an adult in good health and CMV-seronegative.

CDR3: CASSQDSANAIQYF. CDR3 DNA sequence: TGCGCCAGCAGCCAAGATTCCGCTAACGCTATTCAGTACTTC. The V and J genes are TRBV4-3 and TRBJ2-4; no clear D gene. V was trimmed by 0 bases and J by 10 bases, leaving 13 bases between them. The CDR3 runs to 14 residues. The germline V gene has CDR1 LGHNA and CDR2 YSLEER.